One sample yielded the 26 T cell receptor beta chains listed below, sequenced in a study of blood T cell repertoires in COVID-19. TCRdb keeps only in-frame clones here, not all; method: immunoSEQ multiplex PCR. Of 210,000 or so clones listed, about 91% are singletons. Material: peripheral blood. Receptors were obtained from a man between 25 and 39 years old with acute or convalescent COVID-19.

This chain links TRBV7-6 with TRBJ2-1; TRBD1 agrees at 7 bases. V lost 5 bases to trimming and J lost 6 bases; unmatched junction nucleotides: 7. Germline CDR1 SGHVS, CDR2 FNYEAQ. The CDR3 runs to 14 residues. The CDR3 here is CASSRRWTGNEQFF. CDR3 sequence (DNA): TGTGCCAGCAGCCGTCGATGGACAGGCAATGAGCAGTTCTTC.

The chain employs TRBV27 and TRBJ2-2; 8 positions match TRBD1. V was clipped by 0 bases and J by 9 bases; unmatched bases: 12. The CDR3 totals 17 residues. Per germline, CDR1 MNHEY and CDR2 SMNVEV (reference sequence). The CDR3 DNA reads TGTGCCAGCAGTTTATCGAGGACAGGGTTGGCCGTTAGGGAGCTGTTTTTT. Amino acid sequence: CASSLSRTGLAVRELFF.

This rearrangement joins TRBV3-1 (or the pseudogene TRBV3-2) to TRBJ2-3; TRBD2 aligns across 12 bases. The trim removed 3 bases at V and 0 bases at J, leaving 10 bases unmatched. This CDR3 contains 19 residues. Germline loops: CDR1 LGHDT, CDR2 YNNKEL (reference sequence). The CDR3 region has the DNA TGTGCCAGCAGCCACACCGGGACTAGCGGGCCCACTAGCACAGATACGCAGTATTTT. It encodes CASSHTGTSGPTSTDTQYF.

The gene calls are TRBV4-1 and TRBJ1-6; possibly TRBD1 for D (6 bases). Trimming removed 0 bases from V and 10 bases from J, with 13 bases in between. Per the germline V gene, CDR1 is MGHRA and CDR2 is YSYEKL. The CDR3 has 15 amino acids. CDR3 residues: CASSQDDRNRSPLHF. CDR3 coding DNA: TGCGCCAGCAGCCAAGATGACAGGAATCGGTCACCCCTCCACTTT.

This chain joins TRBV5-1 and TRBJ2-3, with 7 positions matching TRBD2. CDR3 length: 15 amino acids. With V trimmed by 6 bases and J by 1 base, 8 bases remained unmatched. CDR1 is SGHRS and CDR2 is YFSETQ in the germline V gene. The DNA of the CDR3 is TGCGCCAGCAAAGGCGGGAGTCAGGGCACAGATACGCAGTATTTT. Amino acids: CASKGGSQGTDTQYF.

J is TRBJ2-7 and V is TRBV27, with D possibly being TRBD2 (6 bases). Trimming took 7 bases from V and 3 from J, leaving 22 bases between them. This CDR3 contains 16 residues. The germline V gene encodes CDR1 MNHEY and CDR2 SMNVEV (reference sequence). In DNA form, the CDR3 reads TGTGCCAGCAACACCAAAGGAGGGCCCCCCTTCTACGAGCAGTACTTC. Amino acid sequence: CASNTKGGPPFYEQYF.

J is TRBJ2-2 and V is TRBV5-4; D perhaps matches TRBD1 (5 bases). The CDR3 totals 17 residues. Deletions cut 0 bases from V and 4 bases from J, with 16 bases between. Per the germline V gene, CDR1 is SGHNT and CDR2 is YYREEE (reference sequence). This CDR3 is CASSLDLVQGSTGELFF. The CDR3, as DNA: TGTGCCAGCAGCTTGGATCTTGTGCAGGGAAGCACCGGGGAGCTGTTTTTT.

This chain links TRBV27 with TRBJ2-7; no definite D call. The CDR3 is 11 amino acids. V was shortened by 5 bases and J by 6 bases, with 8 bases between the two germline ends. Germline CDR1 and CDR2: MNHEY and SMNVEV (reference sequence). DNA of the CDR3: TGTGCCAGCAGTGTGGGCCTCGAGCAGTACTTC. This translates into CASSVGLEQYF.

This clone is a singleton in its sample. J is TRBJ1-5 and V is TRBV6-2 or TRBV6-3; TRBD1 might be the D (5 bases). V was trimmed by 4 bases and J by 6 bases, leaving 16 bases between them. In germline, CDR1 is MNHEY, CDR2 SVGEGT. CDR3 length: 15 amino acids. The DNA for the CDR3 is TGTGCCAGCAGTTCCGGACGGGGGGGTGGTCAGCCCCAGCATTTT. Translation gives CASSSGRGGGQPQHF.

V and J are TRBV28 and TRBJ2-3, with 11 bases that match TRBD2. Germline values: CDR1 MDHEN, CDR2 SYDVKM. V was clipped by 6 bases and J by 4 bases; unmatched bases: 3. There are 14 residues in the CDR3. The CDR3 sequence is CASRLSGRADTQYF. As DNA, the CDR3 is TGTGCCAGCAGACTTAGCGGGAGGGCAGATACGCAGTATTTT.

This clone has just one count. V gene TRBV4-2 combines with J gene TRBJ2-7; TRBD2 matches at 14 bases. The germline CDR1 and CDR2 sequences are LGHNA and YNFKEQ. V lost 4 bases, J lost 4 bases, and 9 bases stayed unmatched. CDR3 length equals 17 residues. CDR3 amino acids: CASSLQAGTSGRYEQYF. CDR3 nucleotide sequence: TGTGCCAGCAGCCTCCAAGCCGGGACTAGCGGGAGATACGAGCAGTACTTC.

The chain uses TRBV19 and TRBJ2-7; possibly TRBD1 for D (6 bases). Deletions cut 6 bases from V and 2 bases from J, with 14 bases between. The germline gives CDR1 LNHDA, CDR2 SQIVND (reference sequence). The CDR3 runs 14 residues. The CDR3 sequence is CASSGNRDTYEQYF. CDR3 nucleotides: TGTGCCAGTAGCGGTAACAGGGACACCTACGAGCAGTACTTC.

This clone was seen only a few times. The V and J genes are TRBV30 and TRBJ2-2; 8 positions agree with TRBD1. The CDR3 contains 14 residues. Per the germline V gene, CDR1 is GTSNPN and CDR2 is SVGIG (reference sequence). With 5 bases clipped from V and 4 bases from J, the junction kept 6 bases outside the gene matches. DNA for the CDR3: TGTGCCTGGGGACAGGGAACTTCCACCGGGGAGCTGTTTTTT. It specifies CAWGQGTSTGELFF.

The chain has TRBV9 and TRBJ1-5; weak D call: TRBD1 (5 bases). Germline V lookup: CDR1 SGDLS, CDR2 YYNGEE. Trimming stripped 0 bases from V and 6 bases from J, with 10 bases between. The CDR3 consists of 14 residues. The CDR3: CASSVGTGGQPQHF. Here the CDR3 DNA reads TGTGCCAGCAGCGTAGGTACAGGTGGTCAGCCCCAGCATTTT.

The chain couples TRBV4-1 to TRBJ2-5; D is possibly TRBD2 (6 bases). The ends were cut back, 5 bases at V and 4 bases at J, with 20 bases in the middle. There are 16 residues in the CDR3. The germline CDR1 and CDR2 sequences are MGHRA and YSYEKL. The CDR3 reads CASSYQGAAGGETQYF. The CDR3 nucleotides are TGCGCCAGCAGCTACCAAGGGGCAGCGGGTGGAGAGACCCAGTACTTC.

This rearrangement joins TRBV24-1 to TRBJ2-3; TRBD2 is a possible D gene (5 bases). This CDR3 is built from 13 residues. CDR1 and CDR2 (germline): KGHDR, SFDVKD. V was pared by 7 bases and J by 5 bases, with 12 bases between. CDR3 amino acids: CATRGFGEDTQYF. In nucleotides, the CDR3 is TGTGCCACCAGAGGCTTCGGGGAAGATACGCAGTATTTT.

V usage is TRBV21-1 and J usage is TRBJ2-7; TRBD1 was called by the table and not checked on the DNA. TRBV21-1 is tagged as a pseudogene. This CDR3 spans 17 amino acids. CDR3 sequence: CASSKFPPDRGRYEQYF. The CDR3 DNA sequence: TGTGCCAGCAGCAAATTTCCCCCGGACAGGGGGCGGTACGAGCAGTACTTC.

The J gene is TRBJ2-1, the V gene TRBV27; maybe TRBD2 (6 bases). The CDR3 is 15 amino acids. V lost 6 bases and J lost 3, with 15 bases in between. Germline V CDR1 and CDR2: MNHEY, SMNVEV (reference sequence). The CDR3 is CASSKEGSLYNEQFF. The CDR3 DNA reads TGTGCCAGCAGCAAGGAGGGGAGCCTCTACAATGAGCAGTTCTTC.

The chain combines TRBV28 with TRBJ2-6; the D gene is possibly TRBD2 (5 bases). This CDR3 comprises 16 residues. Trimming left V 7 bases short and J 0 bases short, with 13 bases between. Germline CDR1 is MDHEN and CDR2 is SYDVKM. CDR3 region: CASKDYPSSGANVLTF. DNA for the CDR3: TGTGCCAGCAAAGACTATCCAAGCTCTGGGGCCAACGTCCTGACTTTC.

V and J are TRBV4-2 and TRBJ2-1; tentative D call: TRBD2 (5 bases). Trimming pared 0 bases from V and 6 bases from J, leaving 9 bases between. Germline CDR1 reads LGHNA; CDR2 reads YNFKEQ. There are 14 residues in the CDR3. The CDR3 region has the DNA TGTGCCAGCAGCCAAGAAACCCGGGGCAATGAGCAGTTCTTC. Translated: CASSQETRGNEQFF.

The chain employs TRBV5-8 and TRBJ2-3, with a weak D call TRBD1 (6 bases). Trimming cost V 3 bases and J 0 bases, with 11 bases left between them. Germline CDR1 and CDR2: SGHTS and YDEGEE. The CDR3 length is 15 residues. This CDR3 reads CASSSGTFSTDTQYF. The CDR3 DNA reads as TGTGCCAGCAGCTCTGGGACATTCAGCACAGATACGCAGTATTTT.

The V and J genes are TRBV25-1 and TRBJ2-7, with D possibly matching TRBD1 (5 bases). The germline V gene encodes CDR1 MGHDK and CDR2 SYGVNS. The CDR3 has 14 residues. V shed 8 bases and J shed 4 bases, with 18 bases lying between them. In DNA, the CDR3 is TGTGCCAGCCAGTCTCCAGGGTGGGTATACGAGCAGTACTTC. Translated, it gives CASQSPGWVYEQYF.

Only one count was recorded for this clone. This sequence joins TRBV21-1 and TRBJ2-7; the DNA was not used to check the table's D call, TRBD2. TRBV21-1 represents a pseudogene. The CDR3 contains 15 residues. CDR3: CASSKKKWRYYEQYF. DNA of the CDR3: TGTGCCAGCAGCAAAAAAAAATGGAGGTACTACGAGCAGTACTTC.

The V and J genes are TRBV18 and TRBJ1-4, with TRBD1 matching over 9 bases. J gave up 5 bases and V 6 bases, and 4 bases lay outside the gene matches. This CDR3 is built from 14 residues. Germline assignment: CDR1 KGHSH and CDR2 LQKENI. CDR3 coding DNA: TGTGCCAGCTCGCGCGGACAGGGGAATGAAAAACTGTTTTTT. Translation: CASSRGQGNEKLFF.

This chain links TRBV19 with TRBJ2-1, with 9 bases lining up with TRBD1. CDR1 is LNHDA and CDR2 is SQIVND in the germline V gene (reference sequence). The CDR3 sequence is 17 residues long. V lost 6 bases to trimming and J lost 0 bases; unmatched junction nucleotides: 9. CDR3 sequence: CASSHRGRWASYNEQFF. In DNA form, the CDR3 reads TGTGCCAGTAGCCACAGGGGGCGCTGGGCCTCCTACAATGAGCAGTTCTTC.

The chain carries TRBV18 and TRBJ2-5; D is possibly TRBD2 (6 bases). CDR3 length: 14 amino acids. Germline V gene sequence: CDR1 KGHSH, CDR2 LQKENI. The V end lost 8 bases, the J end lost 0 bases, and 13 bases lay between the germline ends. The CDR3: CASGLRGNQETQYF. CDR3 coding DNA: TGTGCCAGCGGGCTACGGGGGAACCAAGAGACCCAGTACTTC.